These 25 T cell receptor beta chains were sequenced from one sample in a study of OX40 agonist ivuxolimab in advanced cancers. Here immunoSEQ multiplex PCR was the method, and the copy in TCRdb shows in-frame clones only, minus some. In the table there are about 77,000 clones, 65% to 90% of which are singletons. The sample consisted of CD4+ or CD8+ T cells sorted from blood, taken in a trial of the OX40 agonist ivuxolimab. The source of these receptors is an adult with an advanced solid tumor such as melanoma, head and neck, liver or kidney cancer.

Here the CDR3 DNA reads TGTGCCAGCAGCTTGGGGACTAGCGGCGCCACTCCCGATACGCAGTATTTT. Its translation is CASSLGTSGATPDTQYF. V and J are TRBV5-8 and TRBJ2-3; 10 positions agree with TRBD2. Germline loops: CDR1 SGHTS, CDR2 YDEGEE. J was trimmed by 6 bases and V by 0 bases; bases with no gene match: 10. CDR3 length: 17 residues.

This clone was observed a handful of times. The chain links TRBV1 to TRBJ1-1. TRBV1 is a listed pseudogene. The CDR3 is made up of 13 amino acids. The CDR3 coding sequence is TGCACCAGCAGGTCTCAGCGAGTCACTGAAGCTTTCTTT. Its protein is CTSRSQRVTEAFF.

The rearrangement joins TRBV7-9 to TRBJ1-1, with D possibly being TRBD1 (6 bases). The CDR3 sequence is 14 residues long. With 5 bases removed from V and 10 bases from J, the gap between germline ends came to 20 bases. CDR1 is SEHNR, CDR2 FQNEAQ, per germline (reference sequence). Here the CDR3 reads CASSPLGGAQRAFF. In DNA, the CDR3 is TGTGCCAGCAGCCCGCTCGGGGGGGCGCAACGAGCTTTCTTT.

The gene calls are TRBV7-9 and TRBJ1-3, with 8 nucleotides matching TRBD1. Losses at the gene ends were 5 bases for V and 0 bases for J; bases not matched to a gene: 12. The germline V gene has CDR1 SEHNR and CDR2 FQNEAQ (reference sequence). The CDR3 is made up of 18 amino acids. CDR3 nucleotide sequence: TGTGCCAGCAGCCCTAGACAGGGGAACCCATCCTCTGGAAACACCATATATTTT. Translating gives CASSPRQGNPSSGNTIYF.

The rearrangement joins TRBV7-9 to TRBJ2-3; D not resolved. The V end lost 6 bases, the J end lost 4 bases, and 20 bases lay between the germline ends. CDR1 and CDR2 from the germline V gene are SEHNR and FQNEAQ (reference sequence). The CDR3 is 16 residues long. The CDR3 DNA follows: TGTGCCAGCAGTCGTACTTGGACGTCAACAGCAGATACGCAGTATTTT. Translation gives CASSRTWTSTADTQYF.

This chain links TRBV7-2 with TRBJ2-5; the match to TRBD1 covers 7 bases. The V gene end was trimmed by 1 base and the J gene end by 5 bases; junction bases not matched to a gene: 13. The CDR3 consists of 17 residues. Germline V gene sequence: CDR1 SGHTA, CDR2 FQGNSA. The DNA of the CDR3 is TGTGCCAGCAGCTTAGGATTTGTAGGGGGCGGGTGGGAGACCCAGTACTTC. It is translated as CASSLGFVGGGWETQYF.

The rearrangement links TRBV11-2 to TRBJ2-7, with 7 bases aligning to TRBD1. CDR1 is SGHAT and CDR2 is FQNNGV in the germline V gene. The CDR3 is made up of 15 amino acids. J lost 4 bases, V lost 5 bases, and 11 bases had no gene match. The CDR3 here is CASSASTLQGYEQYF. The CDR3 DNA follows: TGTGCCAGCAGCGCTTCGACATTACAGGGGTACGAGCAGTACTTC.

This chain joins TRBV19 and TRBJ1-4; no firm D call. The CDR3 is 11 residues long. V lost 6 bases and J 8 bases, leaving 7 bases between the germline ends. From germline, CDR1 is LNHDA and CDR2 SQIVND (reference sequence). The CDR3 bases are TGTGCCAGTAGCGGCGGAGAAAAACTGTTTTTT. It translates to CASSGGEKLFF.

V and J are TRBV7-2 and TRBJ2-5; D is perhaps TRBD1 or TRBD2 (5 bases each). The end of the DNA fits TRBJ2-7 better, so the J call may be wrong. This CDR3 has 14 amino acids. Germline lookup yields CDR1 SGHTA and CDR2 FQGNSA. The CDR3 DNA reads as TGTGCCAGCAGCCCACGTGTGGGGACCCACGAGCAGTACTTC. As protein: CASSPRVGTHEQYF.

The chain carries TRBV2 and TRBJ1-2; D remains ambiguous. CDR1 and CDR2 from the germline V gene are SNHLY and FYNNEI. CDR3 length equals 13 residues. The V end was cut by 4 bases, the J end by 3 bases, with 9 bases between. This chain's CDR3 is CASSAGKDYGYTF. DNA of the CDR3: TGTGCCAGCAGTGCGGGCAAAGACTATGGCTACACCTTC.

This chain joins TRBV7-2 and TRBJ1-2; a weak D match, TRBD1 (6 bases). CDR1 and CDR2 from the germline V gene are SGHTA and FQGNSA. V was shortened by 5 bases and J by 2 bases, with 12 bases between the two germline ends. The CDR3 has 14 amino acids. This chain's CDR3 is CASSGLGGNYGYTF. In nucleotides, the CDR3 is TGTGCCAGCAGCGGTCTAGGGGGGAACTATGGCTACACCTTC.

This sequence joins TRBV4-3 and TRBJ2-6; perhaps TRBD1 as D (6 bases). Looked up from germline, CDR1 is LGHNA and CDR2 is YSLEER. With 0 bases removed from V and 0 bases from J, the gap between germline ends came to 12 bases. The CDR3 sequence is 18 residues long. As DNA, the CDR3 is TGCGCCAGCAGCCAAGATGTAACAGGGAGCTCTGGGGCCAACGTCCTGACTTTC. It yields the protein CASSQDVTGSSGANVLTF.

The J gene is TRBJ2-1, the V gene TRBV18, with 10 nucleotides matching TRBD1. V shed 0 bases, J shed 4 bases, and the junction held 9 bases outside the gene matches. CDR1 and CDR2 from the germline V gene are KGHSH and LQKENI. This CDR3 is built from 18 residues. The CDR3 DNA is TGTGCCAGCTCACCACCCGGTTTATGGGACAGGGGTTACAATGAGCAGTTCTTC. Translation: CASSPPGLWDRGYNEQFF.

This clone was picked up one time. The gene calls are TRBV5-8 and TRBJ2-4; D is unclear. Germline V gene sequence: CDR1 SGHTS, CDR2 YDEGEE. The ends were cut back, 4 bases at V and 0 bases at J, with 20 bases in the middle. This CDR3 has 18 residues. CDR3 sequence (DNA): TGTGCCAGCAGCCCCCTGGACGGAGCCTCTTTAGCCAAAAACATTCAGTACTTC. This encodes CASSPLDGASLAKNIQYF.

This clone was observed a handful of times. CDR3 amino acids: CASSQGTGYHQPQHF. CDR3 nucleotide sequence: TGTGCCAGCAGCCAAGGAACAGGGTATCATCAGCCCCAGCATTTT. This chain joins TRBV4-2 and TRBJ1-5; possible D gene TRBD1, 6 bases. There are 15 residues in the CDR3. The V end lost 1 base, the J end lost 5 bases, and 12 bases lay between the germline ends. CDR1 and CDR2 (germline): LGHNA, YNFKEQ.

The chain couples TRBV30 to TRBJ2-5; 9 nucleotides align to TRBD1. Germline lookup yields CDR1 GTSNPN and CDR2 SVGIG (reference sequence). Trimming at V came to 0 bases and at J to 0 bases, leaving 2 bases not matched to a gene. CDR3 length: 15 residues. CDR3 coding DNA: TGTGCCTGGAGTGTCGGGACAGGGCACCAAGAGACCCAGTACTTC. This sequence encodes CAWSVGTGHQETQYF.

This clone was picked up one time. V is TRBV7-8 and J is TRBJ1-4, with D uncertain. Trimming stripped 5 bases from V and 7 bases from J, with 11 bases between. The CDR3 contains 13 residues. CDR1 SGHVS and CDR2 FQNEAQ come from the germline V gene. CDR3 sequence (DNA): TGTGCCAGCAGCCGGGCCTTGGGTGAAAAACTGTTTTTT. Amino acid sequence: CASSRALGEKLFF.

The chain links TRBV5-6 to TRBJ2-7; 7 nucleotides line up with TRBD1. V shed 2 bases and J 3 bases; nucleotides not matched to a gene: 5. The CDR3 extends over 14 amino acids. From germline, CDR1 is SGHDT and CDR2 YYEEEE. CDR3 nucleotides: TGTGCCAGCAGCTTTATCTGGACAGGCTACGAGCAGTACTTC. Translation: CASSFIWTGYEQYF.

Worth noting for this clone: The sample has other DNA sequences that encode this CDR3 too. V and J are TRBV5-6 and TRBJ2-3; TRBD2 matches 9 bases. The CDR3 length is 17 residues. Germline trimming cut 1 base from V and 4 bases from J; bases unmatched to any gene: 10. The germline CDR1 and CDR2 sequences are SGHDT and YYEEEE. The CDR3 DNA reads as TGTGCCAGCAGCTTGAGGGCGGGCGGGGGGGTCGCAGATACGCAGTATTTT. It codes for CASSLRAGGGVADTQYF.

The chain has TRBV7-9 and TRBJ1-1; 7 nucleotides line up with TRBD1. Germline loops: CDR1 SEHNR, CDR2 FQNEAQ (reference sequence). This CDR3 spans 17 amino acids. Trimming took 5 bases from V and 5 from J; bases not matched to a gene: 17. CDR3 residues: CASSPDREGAWRTEAFF. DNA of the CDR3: TGTGCCAGCAGCCCAGATCGGGAGGGGGCCTGGAGAACTGAAGCTTTCTTT.

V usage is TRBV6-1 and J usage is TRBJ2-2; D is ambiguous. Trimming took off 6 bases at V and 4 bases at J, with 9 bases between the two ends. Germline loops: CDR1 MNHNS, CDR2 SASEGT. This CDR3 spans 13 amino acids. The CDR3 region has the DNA TGTGCCAGCAGCCTGACCACCACCGGGGAGCTGTTTTTT. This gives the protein CASSLTTTGELFF.

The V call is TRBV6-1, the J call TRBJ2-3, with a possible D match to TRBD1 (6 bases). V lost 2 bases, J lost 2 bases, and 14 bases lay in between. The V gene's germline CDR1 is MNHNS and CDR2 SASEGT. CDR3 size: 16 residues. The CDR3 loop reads CASSEKGVYSTDTQYF. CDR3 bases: TGTGCCAGCAGTGAAAAGGGGGTCTATTCCACAGATACGCAGTATTTT.

The CDR3 DNA follows: TGTGCCAGCAGCTTAATGGCGGGGGGCGTCAATGAGCAGTTCTTC. As protein: CASSLMAGGVNEQFF. The rearrangement uses TRBV7-3 and TRBJ2-1, with 8 bases lining up with TRBD2. With 1 base clipped from V and 6 bases from J, the junction kept 5 bases outside the gene matches. This CDR3 has 15 amino acids. Per the germline V gene, CDR1 is SGHTA and CDR2 is FQGTGA.

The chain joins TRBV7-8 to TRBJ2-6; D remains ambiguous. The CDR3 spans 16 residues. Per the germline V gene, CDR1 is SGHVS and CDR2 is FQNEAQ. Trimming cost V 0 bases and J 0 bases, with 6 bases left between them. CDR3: CASSLASTSGANVLTF. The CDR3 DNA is TGTGCCAGCAGCTTAGCCAGCACCTCTGGGGCCAACGTCCTGACTTTC.

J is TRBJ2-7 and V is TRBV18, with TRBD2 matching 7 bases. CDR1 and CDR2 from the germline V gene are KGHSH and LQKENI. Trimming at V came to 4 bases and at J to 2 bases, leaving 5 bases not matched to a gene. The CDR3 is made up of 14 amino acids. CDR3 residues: CASSQSGATYEQYF. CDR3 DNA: TGTGCCAGCTCACAGAGCGGGGCGACCTACGAGCAGTACTTC.